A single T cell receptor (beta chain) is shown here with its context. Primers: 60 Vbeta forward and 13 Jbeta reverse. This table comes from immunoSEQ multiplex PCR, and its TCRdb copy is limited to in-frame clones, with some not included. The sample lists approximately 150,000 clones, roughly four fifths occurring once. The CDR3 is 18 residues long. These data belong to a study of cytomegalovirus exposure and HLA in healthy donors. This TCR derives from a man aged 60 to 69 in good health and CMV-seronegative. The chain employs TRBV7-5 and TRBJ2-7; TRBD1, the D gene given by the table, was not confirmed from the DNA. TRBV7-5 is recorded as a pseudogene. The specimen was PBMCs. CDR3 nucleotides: TGTGTCAGAAGCTTTGAGTTCGTCAGGGGGACGAGCTCCTACGAGCAGTACTTC. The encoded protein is CVRSFEFVRGTSSYEQYF.